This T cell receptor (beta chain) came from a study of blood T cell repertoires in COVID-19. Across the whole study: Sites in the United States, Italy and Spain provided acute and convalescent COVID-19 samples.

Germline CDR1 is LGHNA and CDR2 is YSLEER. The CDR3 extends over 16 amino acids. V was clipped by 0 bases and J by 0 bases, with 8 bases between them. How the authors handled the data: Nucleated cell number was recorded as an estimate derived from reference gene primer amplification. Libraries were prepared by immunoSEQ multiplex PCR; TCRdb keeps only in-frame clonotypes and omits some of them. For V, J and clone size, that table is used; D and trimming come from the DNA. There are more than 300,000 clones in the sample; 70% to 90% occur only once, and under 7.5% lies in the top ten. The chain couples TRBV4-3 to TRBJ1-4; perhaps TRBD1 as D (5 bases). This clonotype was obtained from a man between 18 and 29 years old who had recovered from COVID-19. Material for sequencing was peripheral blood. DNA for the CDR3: TGCGCCAGCAGCCAAGACGGGGGGGCAACTAATGAAAAACTGTTTTTT. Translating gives CASSQDGGATNEKLFF.